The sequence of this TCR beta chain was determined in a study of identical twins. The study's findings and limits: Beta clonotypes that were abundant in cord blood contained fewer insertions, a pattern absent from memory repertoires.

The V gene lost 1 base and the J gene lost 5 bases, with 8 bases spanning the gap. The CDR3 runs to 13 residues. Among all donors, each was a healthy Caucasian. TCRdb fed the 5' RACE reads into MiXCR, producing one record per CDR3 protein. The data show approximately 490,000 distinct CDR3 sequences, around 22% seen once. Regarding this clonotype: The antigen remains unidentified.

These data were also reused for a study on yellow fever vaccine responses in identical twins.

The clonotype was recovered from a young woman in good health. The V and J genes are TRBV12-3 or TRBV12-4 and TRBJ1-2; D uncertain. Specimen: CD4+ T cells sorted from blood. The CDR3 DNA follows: TGTGCCAGCAGTTTAGAGCACGGGTATGGCTACACCTTC. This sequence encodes CASSLEHGYGYTF.